This is a list of T cell receptor beta chains from one sample in a study of blood T cell repertoires in COVID-19. Here immunoSEQ multiplex PCR was the method, and the copy in TCRdb shows in-frame clones only, minus some. The sample comprises 200,000 to 300,000 clones, roughly 86% of which are singletons, and 2.5% to 3% rests with the top ten. The specimen sequenced was PBMCs or T cells enriched from blood (not recorded which). All receptors come from a woman in her twenties or thirties with acute COVID-19. CDR3s include the opening cysteine and the closing phenylalanine or tryptophan. The D gene is left open where the match is weak. Some rows mark clone size as missing; the rest say once, few, many or name a class of expanded clone.

j_call: TRBJ2-7; d_call: .; v_call: TRBV7-2; clone_size: once; cdr3_nt: TGTGCCAGCAGCTTAGTGGAGGCCGCCGAGCAGTACTTC; cdr3_aa: CASSLVEAAEQYF
j_call: TRBJ2-3; d_call: .; v_call: TRBV15; clone_size: .; cdr3_nt: TGTGCCACCAGCCAACCCCCAGGTTCAGATACGCAGTATTTT; cdr3_aa: CATSQPPGSDTQYF
j_call: TRBJ1-1; d_call: TRBD1; v_call: TRBV10-2; clone_size: .; cdr3_nt: TGCGCCAGCAGTGAGGGACAGGAGGTTGGAACTGAAGCTTTCTTT; cdr3_aa: CASSEGQEVGTEAFF
j_call: TRBJ2-7; d_call: TRBD2; v_call: TRBV10-3; clone_size: few; cdr3_nt: TGTGCCATCAGTGATCCTAGCGGGGTGTTGGGGTACGAGCAGTACTTC; cdr3_aa: CAISDPSGVLGYEQYF
j_call: TRBJ2-1; d_call: .; v_call: TRBV28; clone_size: .; cdr3_nt: TGTGCCAGCAGAGAGGGAACCTACAATGAGCAGTTCTTC; cdr3_aa: CASREGTYNEQFF
j_call: TRBJ2-7; d_call: .; v_call: TRBV7-6; clone_size: .; cdr3_nt: TGTGCCAGCAGCTTAGACACGAAACAGTACTTC; cdr3_aa: CASSLDTKQYF
j_call: TRBJ1-5; d_call: .; v_call: TRBV7-9; clone_size: few; cdr3_nt: TGTGCCAGCAGCTTAGGCAGGGGCGGTCAGCCCCAGCATTTT; cdr3_aa: CASSLGRGGQPQHF
j_call: TRBJ1-2; d_call: TRBD1; v_call: TRBV7-9; clone_size: .; cdr3_nt: TGTGCCAGCAGCCAGGGGACAGGGACATATGGCTACACCTTC; cdr3_aa: CASSQGTGTYGYTF
j_call: TRBJ1-5; d_call: TRBD1; v_call: TRBV6-5; clone_size: .; cdr3_nt: TGTGCCAGCAGTTACTCCGCAGGGGGTTGGCCCCAGCATTTT; cdr3_aa: CASSYSAGGWPQHF
j_call: TRBJ1-4; d_call: .; v_call: TRBV5-1; clone_size: .; cdr3_nt: TGCGCCAGCAGCCCGACAGGTCAGAATGAAAAACTGTTTTTT; cdr3_aa: CASSPTGQNEKLFF
j_call: TRBJ2-3; d_call: TRBD2; v_call: TRBV5-5; clone_size: .; cdr3_nt: TGTGCCAGCAGCCTTAGCGGGGGGGACGGAGATACGCAGTATTTT; cdr3_aa: CASSLSGGDGDTQYF
j_call: TRBJ1-2; d_call: TRBD1; v_call: TRBV19; clone_size: .; cdr3_nt: TGTGCCAGTAGTAATCCTCCCGGGACAGGGTATGGCTACACCTTC; cdr3_aa: CASSNPPGTGYGYTF
j_call: TRBJ2-1; d_call: .; v_call: TRBV5-6; clone_size: few; cdr3_nt: TGTGCCAGCAGCTTACCGGACAGTAGCGAGCAGTTCTTC; cdr3_aa: CASSLPDSSEQFF
j_call: TRBJ2-7; d_call: .; v_call: TRBV6-5; clone_size: .; cdr3_nt: TGTGCCAGCAGTTTAGCAGGGGTATCCTACGAGCAGTACTTC; cdr3_aa: CASSLAGVSYEQYF
j_call: TRBJ2-1; d_call: TRBD2; v_call: TRBV7-6; clone_size: few; cdr3_nt: TGTGCCAGCAGCTTATTCGGAGCGGGGGGGATCAATGAGCAGTTCTTC; cdr3_aa: CASSLFGAGGINEQFF
j_call: TRBJ1-5; d_call: .; v_call: TRBV12-5; clone_size: .; cdr3_nt: TGTGCTAGTGGCCTCCAAGCAACTCAGCCCCAGCATTTT; cdr3_aa: CASGLQATQPQHF
j_call: TRBJ2-5; d_call: TRBD1; v_call: TRBV5-1; clone_size: .; cdr3_nt: TGCGCCAGCAGTACCGGGACAGGGACGGAGACCCAGTACTTC; cdr3_aa: CASSTGTGTETQYF